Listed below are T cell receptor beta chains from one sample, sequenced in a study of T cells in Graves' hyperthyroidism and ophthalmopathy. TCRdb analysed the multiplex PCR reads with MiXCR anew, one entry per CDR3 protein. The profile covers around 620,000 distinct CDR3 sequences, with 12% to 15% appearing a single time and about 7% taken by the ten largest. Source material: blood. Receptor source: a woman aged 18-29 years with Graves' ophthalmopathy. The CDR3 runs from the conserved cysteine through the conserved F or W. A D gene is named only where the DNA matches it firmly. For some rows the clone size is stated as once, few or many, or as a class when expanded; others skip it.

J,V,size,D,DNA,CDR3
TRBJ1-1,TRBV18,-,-,TGTGCCAGCTCACTCGAACAGGACGCTGAAGCTTTCTTT,CASSLEQDAEAFF
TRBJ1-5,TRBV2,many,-,TGTGCCAGCAGCCCAGGGTGGACTCATGACTCGAGAAAGCCCCAGCATTTT,CASSPGWTHDSRKPQHF
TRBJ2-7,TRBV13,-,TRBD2,TGTGCCAGCAGCTTGGGGTCTAGCGGGAGGGCCCACGAGCAGTACTTC,CASSLGSSGRAHEQYF
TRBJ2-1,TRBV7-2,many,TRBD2,TGTGCCAGCAGCTTACAACCCGGGACTAACAATGAGCAGTTCTTC,CASSLQPGTNNEQFF
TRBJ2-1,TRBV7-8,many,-,TGTGCCAGCAGCTCCGCGTATCGGGAGAGCTCCTACAATGAGCAGTTCTTC,CASSSAYRESSYNEQFF
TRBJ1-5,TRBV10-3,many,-,TGTGCCACACAACGAGAGGGTCAGCCCCAGCATTTT,CATQREGQPQHF
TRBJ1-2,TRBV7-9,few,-,TGTGCCAGCAGCTTAGCCCCACTAGGGGCGCTGGATGGCTACACCTTC,CASSLAPLGALDGYTF
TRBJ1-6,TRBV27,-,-,TGTGCCAGCAATTACGGGGGCAATTCACCCCTCCACTTT,CASNYGGNSPLHF
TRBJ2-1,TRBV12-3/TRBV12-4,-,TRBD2,TGTGCCAGCAGGGTCGGGAGGAGGTCCTACAATGAGCAGTTCTTC,CASRVGRRSYNEQFF
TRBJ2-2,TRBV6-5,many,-,TGTGCCAGCAGTTACCGGGACTGGAACACCGGGGAGCTGTTTTTT,CASSYRDWNTGELFF
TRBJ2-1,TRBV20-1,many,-,TGCAGTGCTAGAGGTTCGACAGCCAGGTTAGACAATGAGCAGTTCTTC,CSARGSTARLDNEQFF
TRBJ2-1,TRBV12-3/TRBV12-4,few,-,TGTGCCAGCGGGCCCTCCAATGAGCAGTTCTTC,CASGPSNEQFF
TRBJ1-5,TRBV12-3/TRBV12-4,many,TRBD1,TGTGCCAGCAGCCCCGGACAGGTCAGCAATCAGCCCCAGCATTTT,CASSPGQVSNQPQHF
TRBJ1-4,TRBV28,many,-,TGTGCCAGCAGTTTGGGGCAGATAAATGAAAAACTGTTTTTT,CASSLGQINEKLFF
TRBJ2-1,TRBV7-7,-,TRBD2,TGTGCTAGCAGCGTGACTAGCCGCAATGAGCAGTTCTTC,CASSVTSRNEQFF
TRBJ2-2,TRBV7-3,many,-,TGTGCCAGCAGCTCTACAGGGAGTTGGTCCGGGGAGCTGTTTTTT,CASSSTGSWSGELFF
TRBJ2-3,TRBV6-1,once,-,TGTGCCAGCAGCCACGGGGACATCGTCACAGATACGCAGTATTTT,CASSHGDIVTDTQYF
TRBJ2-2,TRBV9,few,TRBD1,TGTGCCAGCAGCGTAAGGACAGGGGGGGGCACCGGGGAGCTGTTTTTT,CASSVRTGGGTGELFF
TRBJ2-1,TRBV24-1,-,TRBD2,TGTGCCACCAGTGATTGGGGACTAGCGGATAATGAGCAGTTCTTC,CATSDWGLADNEQFF
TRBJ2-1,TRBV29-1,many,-,TGCAGCGTGCCCCCGGAGGGCATCCCCAATGAGCAGTTCTTC,CSVPPEGIPNEQFF
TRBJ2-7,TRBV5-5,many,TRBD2,TGTGCCAGCAACCAAGCGGGATTTTATCGAGAGCAGTACTTC,CASNQAGFYREQYF
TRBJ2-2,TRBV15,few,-,TGTGCCACCGGTTTGAGGGCGGGACAAATGAACACCGGGGAGCTGTTTTTT,CATGLRAGQMNTGELFF
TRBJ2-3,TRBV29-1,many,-,TGCAGCGTTGACGGACGGGGTACAGATACGCAGTATTTT,CSVDGRGTDTQYF
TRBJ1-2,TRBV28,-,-,TGTGCCATCTCGGACGTAGGTAACTATGGCTACACCTTC,CAISDVGNYGYTF
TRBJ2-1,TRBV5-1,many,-,TGCGCCAGCAGCCCGGGATCCCCAGTATACAATGAGCAGTTCTTC,CASSPGSPVYNEQFF
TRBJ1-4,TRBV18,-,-,TGTGCCAGCTCACCAGGGACCCAAGAGCGGGTTGAAAAACTGTTTTTT,CASSPGTQERVEKLFF
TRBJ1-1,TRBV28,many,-,TGTGCCAGCACCTGGGAGGGAATCACTGAAGCTTTCTTT,CASTWEGITEAFF
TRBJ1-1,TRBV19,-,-,TGTGCCAGTAGCTTCAAATATTTTGGTTCGCGGCTCCCACTGAACACTGAAGCTTTCTTT,CASSFKYFGSRLPLNTEAFF
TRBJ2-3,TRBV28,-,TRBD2,TGTGCCACCCGCGGGACTAGCGGGAGGAGGGATACGCAGTATTTT,CATRGTSGRRDTQYF
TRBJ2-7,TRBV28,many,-,TGTGCCAGCAGTTTAGAAGTACCACCCAATTACGAGCAGTACTTC,CASSLEVPPNYEQYF
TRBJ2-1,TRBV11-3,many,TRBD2,TGTGCCAGCAGAGGACTAGCGGGAGGTTACAATGAGCAGTTCTTC,CASRGLAGGYNEQFF
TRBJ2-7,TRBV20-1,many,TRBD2,TGCAGTGCTATGGCGGGAGCATCCCGGGGCTACGAGCAGTACTTC,CSAMAGASRGYEQYF
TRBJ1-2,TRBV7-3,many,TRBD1,TGTGCCAGCAGCCGGGACAGGGGAGGTGGCTACACCTTC,CASSRDRGGGYTF
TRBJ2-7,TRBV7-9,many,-,TGTGCCAGCAGCCCGATTTGGGGGGAACACACCTACGAGCAGTACTTC,CASSPIWGEHTYEQYF
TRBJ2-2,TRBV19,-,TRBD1,TGTGCCAGTAAATATAGGTCGGACAGGGCCCGCGGGGAGCTGTTTTTT,CASKYRSDRARGELFF
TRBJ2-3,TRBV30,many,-,TGTGCCTGGAATCGCAACGCGGCAGATACGCAGTATTTT,CAWNRNAADTQYF
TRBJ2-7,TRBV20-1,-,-,TGCAGTGCTAGAGAGAGGGAATCACAGTACGAGCAGTACTTC,CSARERESQYEQYF
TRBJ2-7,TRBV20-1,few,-,TGCAGTGCTTCCGTGGACAAACTCTACGAGCAGTACTTC,CSASVDKLYEQYF
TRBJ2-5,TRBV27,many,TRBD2,TGTGCCAGCAGCATCATCTGGACCGGGGGGGAGACCCAGTACTTC,CASSIIWTGGETQYF
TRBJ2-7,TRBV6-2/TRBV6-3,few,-,TGTGCCAGCAGTTACTATCCAACTACTACTGGACGACTGTTCTGCGAGCAGTACTTC,CASSYYPTTTGRLFCEQYF
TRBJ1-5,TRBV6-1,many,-,TGTGCCAGCAGAAGTCCAAATCAGCCCCAGCATTTT,CASRSPNQPQHF
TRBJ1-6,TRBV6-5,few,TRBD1,TGTGCCAGCAGTTTCGACAGGGTCAATTCACCCCTCCACTTT,CASSFDRVNSPLHF
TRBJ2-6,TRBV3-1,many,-,TGTGCCAGCAGCCAAGCAGGGACTGGGGCCAACGTCCTGACTTTC,CASSQAGTGANVLTF
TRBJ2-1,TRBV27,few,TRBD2,TGTGCCAGCAGTTGGGGACTAGCCAAAGAGAATGAGCAGTTCTTC,CASSWGLAKENEQFF
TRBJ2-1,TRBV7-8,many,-,TGTGCCAGCAGCAAGGGAGGGGGGTACAATGAGCAGTTCTTC,CASSKGGGYNEQFF
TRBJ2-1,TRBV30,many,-,TGTGCCTACCGGGCGGGCAATGAGCAGTTCTTC,CAYRAGNEQFF
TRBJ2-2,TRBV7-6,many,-,TGTGCCAGCAGCTCCGACTCGGGGGTCACCGGGGAGCTGTTTTTT,CASSSDSGVTGELFF
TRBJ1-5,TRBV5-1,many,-,TGCGCCAGCGCGGAAAGCCCCGGCGATCAGCCCCAGCATTTT,CASAESPGDQPQHF
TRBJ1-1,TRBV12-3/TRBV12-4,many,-,TGTGCCAGCAGTTTTAGCTTCGGAGGCCTAGGCACTGAAGCTTTCTTT,CASSFSFGGLGTEAFF
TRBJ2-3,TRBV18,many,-,TGTGCCAGCTCACCAACAGCGGCAGATACGCAGTATTTT,CASSPTAADTQYF
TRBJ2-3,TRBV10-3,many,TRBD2,TGTGCCATCAGCGACCAGACTAGCGGGAGCACAGATACGCAGTATTTT,CAISDQTSGSTDTQYF
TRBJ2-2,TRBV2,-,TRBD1,TGTGCCAGCAGTGGGGGGGGACAGGGAATAACCGGGGAGCTGTTTTTT,CASSGGGQGITGELFF
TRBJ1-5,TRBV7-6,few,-,TGTGCCAGCAGCTTAGTGGGTCACGGTAGCAATCAGCCCCAGCATTTT,CASSLVGHGSNQPQHF
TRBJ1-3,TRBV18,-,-,TGTGCCAGCTCACCGGGGCAGGGATCCTCTGGAAACACCATATATTTT,CASSPGQGSSGNTIYF
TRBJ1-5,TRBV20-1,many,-,TGCAGTGCTAGAGGACAGGATCGGGGACAGCCCCAGCATTTT,CSARGQDRGQPQHF
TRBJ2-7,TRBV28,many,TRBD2,TGTGCCAGCAGTTTACTAGCGGGAGCCTCCTACGAGCAGTACTTC,CASSLLAGASYEQYF
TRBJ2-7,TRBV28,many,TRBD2,TGTGCCAGCAGTTCCCCTCCACTGTGGGGGGGATCATACGAGCAGTACTTC,CASSSPPLWGGSYEQYF
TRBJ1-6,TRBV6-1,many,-,TGTGCCAGCAGCGAAGGGAGGCATTCACCCCTCCACTTT,CASSEGRHSPLHF
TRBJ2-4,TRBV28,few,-,TGTGTCAGCAGTTTAGTCGGTGAGCGAGCCAAAAACATTCAGTACTTC,CVSSLVGERAKNIQYF
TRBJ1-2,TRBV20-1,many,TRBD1,TGCAGTGCATCTGACAGGGCAAACTATGGCTACACCTTC,CSASDRANYGYTF